The next 9 T cell receptor beta chains were all read from a single sample in a study of metastatic and nonmetastatic thyroid tumors. TCRdb re-clonotyped the PCR reads through MiXCR. The sample carries roughly 20,000 clones, 36% recorded once. All patients were untreated before thyroid surgery. Sequences were obtained from tumor tissue. All receptors come from a female donor with papillary thyroid cancer or a benign thyroid nodule (not recorded which). Some clones in this sample may be carry-over from other donors' samples.

This clone was detected only a few times. This chain joins TRBV6-2 or TRBV6-3 and TRBJ2-3; TRBD1 matches 8 bases. Germline CDR1 MNHEY, CDR2 SVGEGT. This CDR3 has 14 amino acids. The V gene end was trimmed by 6 bases and the J gene end by 2 bases; junction bases not matched to a gene: 4. The chain's CDR3 is CASSQGADTDTQYF. The CDR3 region has the DNA TGTGCCAGCAGCCAGGGGGCCGACACAGATACGCAGTATTTT.

The CDR3 region is CASSIEGGRLAGLTIYF. The CDR3 DNA is TGTGCCAGCAGCATTGAGGGGGGGCGCCTCGCCGGTTTGACCATATATTTT. V and J are TRBV7-8 and TRBJ1-3, with D possibly being TRBD1 (6 bases). CDR1 is SGHVS, CDR2 FQNEAQ, per germline. This CDR3 comprises 17 residues. V lost 5 bases and J lost 10, with 27 bases in between.

The genes are TRBV4-1 and TRBJ2-7, with 10 bases matching TRBD2. The V gene end was trimmed by 1 base and the J gene end by 1 base; junction bases not matched to a gene: 7. Germline values: CDR1 MGHRA, CDR2 YSYEKL. The CDR3 covers 17 residues. The chain's CDR3 is CASSQGRLAGESYEQYF. The CDR3 nucleotides are TGCGCCAGCAGCCAAGGACGGCTAGCGGGAGAATCCTACGAGCAGTACTTC.

This clone was counted a single time. V gene TRBV7-9 combines with J gene TRBJ1-1; D is possibly TRBD1 (6 bases). The germline V gene has CDR1 SEHNR and CDR2 FQNEAQ (reference sequence). V was clipped by 2 bases and J by 4 bases, with 11 bases between them. The CDR3 is 14 residues long. This CDR3 reads CASSLYREGTEAFF. In DNA, the CDR3 is TGTGCCAGCAGCTTATACAGGGAGGGCACTGAAGCTTTCTTT.

This sequence joins TRBV30 and TRBJ2-2; D unclear. The germline V and J ends were trimmed by 4 bases and 6 bases, with 6 bases remaining between them. The germline V gene has CDR1 GTSNPN and CDR2 SVGIG (reference sequence). The length of the CDR3 is 11 residues. The chain's CDR3 is CAWTAAGELFF. CDR3 in DNA: TGTGCCTGGACCGCGGCCGGGGAGCTGTTTTTT.

This chain joins TRBV20-1 and TRBJ1-2, with 9 bases lining up with TRBD1. Trimming cost V 5 bases and J 7 bases; bases outside gene matches: 5. The length of the CDR3 is 12 residues. Germline V gene data show CDR1 as DFQATT and CDR2 as SNEGSKA (reference sequence). DNA for the CDR3: TGCAGTGCTTTGGGACAGGGCGCTGGCTACACCTTC. It is translated as CSALGQGAGYTF.

This sequence joins TRBV10-1 and TRBJ1-6, with D unresolved. The V gene lost 9 bases and the J gene lost 7 bases, with 7 bases spanning the gap. The germline gives CDR1 WNHNN, CDR2 SYGVQD (reference sequence). This CDR3 spans 11 amino acids. The chain's CDR3 is CARPTNSPLHF. The CDR3 DNA follows: TGCGCCAGGCCAACAAATTCACCCCTCCACTTT.

J is TRBJ2-7 and V is TRBV29-1; D assignment may be TRBD1 or TRBD2 (5 bases each). CDR3 size: 16 residues. V dropped 2 bases and J dropped 2 bases, with 19 bases sitting between them. Germline V gives CDR1 SQVTM, CDR2 ANQGSEA. Written as DNA, the CDR3 is TGCAGCGTTGAAAGGTGGTCGGGGACGGGTACCTACGAGCAGTACTTC. Its protein is CSVERWSGTGTYEQYF.

The J gene is TRBJ2-2, the V gene TRBV20-1; 11 bases agree with TRBD2. The CDR3 has 13 residues. After removal of 6 bases from V and 6 bases from J, the junction contained 3 bases not matched to a gene. Germline values: CDR1 DFQATT, CDR2 SNEGSKA (reference sequence). CDR3 sequence reads: CSAPSGRSGELFF. CDR3 in DNA: TGCAGTGCCCCTAGCGGGAGGTCCGGGGAGCTGTTTTTT.